This T cell receptor (beta chain) is drawn from a study of diagnostic markers for celiac disease (dated by TCRdb to about 2020). On this clonotype itself: Its cognate antigen has yet to be identified.

CDR1 and CDR2 are read off the germline V gene as SGHDT and YYEEEE. The CDR3 has 13 amino acids, counting the end cysteine and phenylalanine. DNA is not on record. The sequencer was an Illumina MiSeq. Reads reprocessed by TCRdb are summarized as one entry per CDR3 protein sequence, and DNA is absent. This sample's table has entries for under 4,000 distinct CDR3 sequences. The ten largest account for 9% to 10% of the sample. The sequence is built from TRBV5-6 and TRBJ1-1; lacking DNA, the TRBD1 call made by TCRdb goes unchecked. Specimen: either unsorted cells or a sorted T cell fraction (not recorded which). The receptor was isolated from a human donor. This table probably holds off-target reads from a library built for another chain. The CDR3 amino acid sequence is: CASSWFGGTEAFF.